The clone carrying this T cell receptor (beta chain) was seen many times. Combining a sample-barcoded 5' primer with a J-beta primer mix, a second PCR ran for roughly 6 to 11 cycles. From the 5' RACE reads, TCRdb called clonotypes with MiXCR, one entry per CDR3 protein. The sample has about 1,800,000 distinct CDR3 sequences, under 30% seen once. These data are taken from a study of blood T cells in healthy people across ages. V shed 0 bases and J shed 6 bases, with 6 bases lying between them. This CDR3 is built from 11 residues. Per the germline V gene, CDR1 is DFQATT and CDR2 is SNEGSKA (reference sequence).

This rearrangement joins TRBV20-1 to TRBJ2-7, with D hard to call. The specimen was blood. The receptor's source is a woman younger than 45 in good health. Here the CDR3 DNA reads TGCAGTGCTAGAGAGGCGGTCGAGCAGTACTTC. This encodes CSAREAVEQYF.